Detailed here is one T cell receptor beta chain. Its antigen is as yet unknown. This sample was taken from a study of CD4 T cells in relation to SARS-CoV-2 and coronaviruses. At the level of the study: After nine to eleven days of antigen culture, PBMC TCR beta CDR3s were sequenced.

Germline CDR1 and CDR2: SGHTA and FQGNSA. This CDR3 is built from 15 residues. V was clipped by 2 bases and J by 1 base, with 11 bases between them. Clones were read by immunoSEQ multiplex PCR, and TCRdb kept only the in-frame ones, dropping some. This table has tens of thousands of clones, 72% appearing once. Unexposed donor CD4+ T cells date from 2011-2018, before the COVID-19 pandemic. Isolation of CD4+ T cells took place after about 10 days in culture. The sequencing sample was made of CD4+ T cells from PBMCs, cultured in vitro. The sequence was obtained from a human donor in good health. This rearrangement joins TRBV7-2 to TRBJ1-1; maybe TRBD1 (5 bases). The CDR3 sequence: CASSLWGVGNTEAFF. The CDR3, as DNA: TGTGCCAGCAGCTTATGGGGGGTGGGGAACACTGAAGCTTTCTTT. The full variable domain, rest sourced from reference TRBV7-2 and TRBJ1-1, is GAGVSQSPSNKVTEKGKDVELRCDPISGHTALYWYRQSLGQGLEFLIYFQGNSAPDKSGLPSDRFSAERTGGSVSTLTIQRTQQEDSAVYLCASSLWGVGNTEAFFGQGTRLTVV.